The next 2 T cell receptor beta chains were all read from a single sample in a study of molecular identifiers for immune sequencing clone quantification. TCRdb itself ran the PCR reads through MiXCR, one entry per CDR3 protein. The table lists some 320,000 distinct CDR3 sequences, 20% to 25% of them singletons, with 0.7% to 0.9% in the top ten. Input material: naive CD8+ T cells from blood, with Jurkat cell RNA spiked in. Subset reported: FACS-sorted CD8+CD4-CCR7+CD45RA+ naive T cells. These receptors all come from a human donor in good health. Some libraries in this study had Jurkat cell RNA spiked in.

The table lists this clonotype with a few counts. The gene calls are TRBV25-1 and TRBJ2-5; maybe TRBD2 (5 bases). Germline V gene lookup returns CDR1 MGHDK and CDR2 SYGVNS. This CDR3 comprises 15 residues. The germline V and J ends were trimmed by 1 base and 2 bases, with 11 bases remaining between them. The CDR3 region has the DNA TGTGCCAGCAGTGAATTGATGGACTCACAAGAGACCCAGTACTTC. Translating it yields CASSELMDSQETQYF.

The sample holds many counts of this clonotype. The chain employs TRBV4-1 and TRBJ2-7, with 12 bases that match TRBD2. The CDR3 runs 15 residues. V lost 6 bases, J lost 3 bases, and 6 bases stayed unmatched. Germline-derived CDR1 and CDR2 are MGHRA and YSYEKL. The CDR3 protein is CASRDRLAGDYEQYF. CDR3 DNA sequence: TGCGCCAGCAGAGACCGACTAGCGGGGGACTACGAGCAGTACTTC.